These 16 T cell receptor beta chains originate from one sample sequenced in a study of blood T cell repertoires in COVID-19. Clones were sequenced by immunoSEQ multiplex PCR, and TCRdb holds only the in-frame ones, with some missing. The sample holds approximately 56,000 clones, around 81% seen once. What was sequenced was peripheral blood. These receptors all stem from a man aged 65 to 85 with active COVID-19.

The chain joins TRBV7-9 to TRBJ2-1; TRBD2 matches at 9 bases. Germline CDR1 and CDR2: SEHNR and FQNEAQ (reference sequence). Germline trimming cut 1 base from V and 0 bases from J; bases unmatched to any gene: 7. This CDR3 region has 18 residues. In DNA, the CDR3 is TGTGCCAGCAGCTTAGAGCCTTCGGGACTAGCCTCCTACAATGAGCAGTTCTTC. Amino acid sequence: CASSLEPSGLASYNEQFF.

V gene TRBV20-1 combines with J gene TRBJ1-4; D is ambiguous. The V gene lost 6 bases and the J gene lost 7 bases, with 9 bases spanning the gap. This CDR3 is 11 amino acids long. CDR1 DFQATT and CDR2 SNEGSKA come from the germline V gene (reference sequence). CDR3 sequence: CSAIVREKLFF. Here the CDR3 DNA reads TGCAGTGCCATAGTTCGTGAAAAACTGTTTTTT.

The chain carries TRBV5-4 and TRBJ2-1; 9 bases are a match to TRBD2. The V and J ends lost 4 bases and 1 base, in that order; junction bases with no gene match: 0. The V gene's germline CDR1 is SGHNT and CDR2 YYREEE (reference sequence). This CDR3 region has 14 residues. As DNA, the CDR3 is TGTGCCAGCAGCCTAGCGGGGTCCTACAATGAGCAGTTCTTC. Translation: CASSLAGSYNEQFF. The variable domain in full, completed from reference TRBV5-4 and TRBJ2-1, reads ETGVTQSPTHLIKTRGQQVTLRCSSQSGHNTVSWYQQALGQGPQFIFQYYREEENGRGNFPPRFSGLQFPNYSSELNVNALELDDSALYLCASSLAGSYNEQFFGPGTRLTVL.

This rearrangement joins TRBV6-4 to TRBJ2-2; 10 positions agree with TRBD2. The ends lost 5 bases at V and 0 bases at J; junction bases unmatched: 6. Germline V lookup: CDR1 MRHNA, CDR2 SNTAGT. CDR3 length: 17 amino acids. Here the CDR3 DNA reads TGTGCCAGCAGTCGAATTAGCGGGGGGCCGAACACCGGGGAGCTGTTTTTT. It yields the protein CASSRISGGPNTGELFF.

This sequence joins TRBV7-9 and TRBJ2-5; possibly TRBD2 for D (5 bases). In germline, CDR1 is SEHNR, CDR2 FQNEAQ (reference sequence). Trimming shortened V by 2 bases and J by 1 base, and 11 bases separated the two germline ends. The length of the CDR3 is 15 residues. The CDR3 is CASSLLGGPQETQYF. In DNA form, the CDR3 reads TGTGCCAGCAGCTTACTAGGAGGCCCCCAAGAGACCCAGTACTTC.

V is TRBV12-3 or TRBV12-4 and J is TRBJ1-1; D not resolved. The germline V and J ends were trimmed by 9 bases and 5 bases, with 10 bases remaining between them. The CDR3 runs to 11 residues. The CDR3 is CASETGTEAFF. The CDR3 DNA reads as TGTGCCAGTGAGACCGGGACTGAAGCTTTCTTT.

This clone was seen only once. The V gene is TRBV10-3, the J gene TRBJ2-5; 12 bases align to TRBD2. Germline CDR1 and CDR2: ENHRY and SYGVKD. The J segment lost 1 base and the V segment lost 6 bases, leaving 12 bases of the junction unmatched. The CDR3 length is 18 residues. The CDR3 reads CAISADPVLAGGQETQYF. DNA for the CDR3: TGTGCCATCAGCGCAGACCCTGTACTAGCGGGGGGCCAAGAGACCCAGTACTTC.

The V call is TRBV6-9, the J call TRBJ1-5; D call uncertain. Germline CDR1 is MNHGY and CDR2 is SVAAGI. The V and J ends lost 0 bases and 0 bases respectively, with 12 bases between them. The CDR3 loop spans 17 amino acids. The CDR3 bases are TGTGCCAGCAGTTATTCGACCCAGGTAGATAGCAATCAGCCCCAGCATTTT. Translation: CASSYSTQVDSNQPQHF.

The rearrangement uses TRBV27 and TRBJ2-6, with 9 bases fitting TRBD1. The V segment lost 5 bases and the J segment 1 base; nucleotides outside the gene matches: 6. The CDR3 has 17 amino acids. Germline V gene lookup returns CDR1 MNHEY and CDR2 SMNVEV (reference sequence). The CDR3 spells CASSLTGGISGANVLTF. DNA of the CDR3: TGTGCCAGCAGTCTCACAGGGGGCATTTCTGGGGCCAACGTCCTGACTTTC.

The chain is built from TRBV4-3 and TRBJ2-3; 8 positions match TRBD1. Germline-derived CDR1 and CDR2 are LGHNA and YSLEER. CDR3 length equals 17 residues. V shed 0 bases and J 1 base; nucleotides not matched to a gene: 6. As DNA, the CDR3 is TGCGCCAGCAGCCAAGAGGCCAGGGGGCTGGGCACAGATACGCAGTATTTT. It specifies CASSQEARGLGTDTQYF.

In the case of this clone: One end of the junction varies from germline; a read error may be responsible. The rearrangement joins TRBV2 to TRBJ2-5; D unclear. Germline CDR1 reads SNHLY; CDR2 reads FYNNEI. This CDR3 is 11 amino acids long. The CDR3 is CASSAPGTQYF. The CDR3 DNA sequence: TGTGCCAGTAGTGCGCCGGGGACCCAGTACTTC.

The chain is built from TRBV7-9 and TRBJ2-2, with D perhaps TRBD2 (5 bases). Deletions cut 1 base from V and 6 bases from J, with 12 bases between. This CDR3 contains 15 residues. In germline, CDR1 is SEHNR, CDR2 FQNEAQ (reference sequence). The CDR3 nucleotides read TGTGCCAGCAGCTTAGGACCAGCGAGGGCCGGGGAGCTGTTTTTT. Protein product: CASSLGPARAGELFF. Combining the CDR3 with reference TRBV7-9 and TRBJ2-2 gives the whole variable domain DTGVSQNPRHKITKRGQNVTFRCDPISEHNRLYWYRQTLGQGPEFLTYFQNEAQLEKSRLLSDRFSAERPKGSFSTLEIQRTEQGDSAMYLCASSLGPARAGELFFGEGSRLTVL.

This CDR3 is CASSQDRVYEQYF. In nucleotides, the CDR3 is TGCGCCAGCAGCCAAGATCGGGTTTACGAGCAGTACTTC. The rearrangement joins TRBV4-3 to TRBJ2-7; D unresolved. CDR1 and CDR2 (germline): LGHNA, YSLEER. CDR3 length equals 13 residues. Between the trimmed V and J ends, which lost 0 bases and 4 bases, there was a span of 7 bases.

CDR3 DNA sequence: TGTGCCAGCAGCATAACCGGGACAGACTCCTACGAGCAGTACTTC. Encoded protein: CASSITGTDSYEQYF. The chain has TRBV9 and TRBJ2-7; TRBD1 agrees at 7 bases. The V gene end was trimmed by 4 bases and the J gene end by 0 bases; junction bases not matched to a gene: 7. The CDR3 loop spans 15 amino acids. Germline V gives CDR1 SGDLS, CDR2 YYNGEE.

V is TRBV5-6 and J is TRBJ2-1, with 12 bases that match TRBD2. The CDR3 consists of 18 residues. CDR1 is SGHDT and CDR2 is YYEEEE in the germline V gene. The J segment lost 0 bases and the V segment lost 4 bases, leaving 8 bases of the junction unmatched. The CDR3 DNA sequence: TGTGCCAGCAGCGCCGGGACTAGCGGGTCGAGCTCCTACAATGAGCAGTTCTTC. This translates into CASSAGTSGSSSYNEQFF.

The chain carries TRBV29-1 and TRBJ1-3; 10 bases align to TRBD1. Germline loops: CDR1 SQVTM, CDR2 ANQGSEA. This CDR3 has 15 amino acids. Unmatched junction bases numbered 7, after V lost 4 bases and J lost 4 bases. The CDR3 nucleotides are TGCAGCGTTGCCTCGGGACAGGGGTACGGAAACACCATATATTTT. It encodes CSVASGQGYGNTIYF.